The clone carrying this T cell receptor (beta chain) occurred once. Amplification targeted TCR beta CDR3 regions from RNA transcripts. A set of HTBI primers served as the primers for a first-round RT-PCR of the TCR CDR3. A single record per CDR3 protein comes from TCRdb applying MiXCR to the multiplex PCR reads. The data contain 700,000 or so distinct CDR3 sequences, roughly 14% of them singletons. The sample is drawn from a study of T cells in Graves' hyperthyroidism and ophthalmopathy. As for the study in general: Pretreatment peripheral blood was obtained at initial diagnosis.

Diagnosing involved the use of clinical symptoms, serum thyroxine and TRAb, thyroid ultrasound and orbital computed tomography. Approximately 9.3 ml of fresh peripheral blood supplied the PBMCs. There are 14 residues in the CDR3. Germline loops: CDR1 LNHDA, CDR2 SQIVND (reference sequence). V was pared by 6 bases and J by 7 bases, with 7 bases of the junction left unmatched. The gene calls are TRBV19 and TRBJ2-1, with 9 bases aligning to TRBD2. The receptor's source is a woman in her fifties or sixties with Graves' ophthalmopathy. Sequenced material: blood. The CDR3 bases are TGTGCCAGTAGGCAGCGGGAGGCTCGTAATGAGCAGTTCTTC. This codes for CASRQREARNEQFF.